Listed below are T cell receptor beta chains from one sample, sequenced in a study of cytomegalovirus exposure and HLA in healthy donors. Libraries were prepared by immunoSEQ multiplex PCR; TCRdb keeps only in-frame clonotypes and omits some of them. The sample yields approximately 160,000 clones, approximately 78% seen once. The sequenced sample consisted of PBMCs. The receptors stem from a girl aged 2-15 years in good health and CMV-seropositive. Each CDR3 is given with its conserved first and last residue.

v_gene	j_gene	CDR3aa
TRBV7-9	TRBJ1-1	CASILLTGGEHTEAFF
TRBV28	TRBJ2-2	CASSLIAGTGELFF
TRBV28	TRBJ2-1	CASSMGLANEQFF
TRBV6-5	TRBJ1-2	CASRRTGATNYGYTF
TRBV15	TRBJ1-3	CATSRIGQYSGNTIYF
TRBV30	TRBJ2-7	CAWSQDSDEQYF
TRBV27	TRBJ2-7	CASSLSSGTASYEQYF
TRBV30	TRBJ2-2	CAWSHPAGTGSVFTGELFF
TRBV5-1	TRBJ2-7	CASSLSEQSSYEQYF
TRBV5-4	TRBJ2-4	CASSFDEGALNIQYF
TRBV4-1	TRBJ1-5	CASSRDSPNQPQHF
TRBV15	TRBJ2-3	CATSREGATDTQYF
TRBV6-5	TRBJ1-1	CASSYSPIGGWIF
TRBV6-4	TRBJ2-3	CASSAGASTDTQYF
TRBV30	TRBJ2-5	CAWNRPGLQETQYF
TRBV28	TRBJ2-5	CASSAQGNQETQYF
TRBV5-4	TRBJ1-1	CASSPRGGSGDTEAFF
TRBV30	TRBJ1-5	CAWTDRSNQPQHF
TRBV4-1	TRBJ2-7	CASSQEPLLAGEGYEQYF
TRBV27	TRBJ2-5	CASSLSMEETQYF
TRBV30	TRBJ2-7	CACTKEGSSYEQYF
TRBV2	TRBJ2-3	CASSVVTQYF
TRBV7-9	TRBJ2-7	CASSPRRVFYEQYF